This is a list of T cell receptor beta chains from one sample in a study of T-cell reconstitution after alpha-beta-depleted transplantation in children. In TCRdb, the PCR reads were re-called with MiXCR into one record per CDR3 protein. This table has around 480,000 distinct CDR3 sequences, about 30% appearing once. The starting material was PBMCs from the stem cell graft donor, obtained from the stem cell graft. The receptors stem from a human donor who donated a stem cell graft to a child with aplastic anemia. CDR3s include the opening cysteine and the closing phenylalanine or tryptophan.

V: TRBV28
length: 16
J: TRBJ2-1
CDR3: CASSFTGGSSYNEQFF

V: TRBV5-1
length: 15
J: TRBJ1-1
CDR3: CASSLGGTVNTEAFF

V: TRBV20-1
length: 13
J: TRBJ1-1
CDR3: CSAIYSLNTEAFF

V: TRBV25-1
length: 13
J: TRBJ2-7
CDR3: CASSEYGRNEQYF

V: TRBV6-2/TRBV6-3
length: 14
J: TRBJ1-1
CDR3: CASSPERGHPEAFF

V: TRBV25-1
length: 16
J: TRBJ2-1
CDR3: CASSEHSGSSYNEQFF

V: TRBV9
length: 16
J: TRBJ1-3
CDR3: CASSVELGTSGNTIYF

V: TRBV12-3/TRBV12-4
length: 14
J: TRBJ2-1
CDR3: CASMTSGTYNEQFF

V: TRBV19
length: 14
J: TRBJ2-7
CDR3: CASSSRDVSYEQYF

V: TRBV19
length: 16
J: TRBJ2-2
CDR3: CASSKGTGIDTGELFF

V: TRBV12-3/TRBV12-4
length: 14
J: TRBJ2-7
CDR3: CASRRTGLEYEQYF

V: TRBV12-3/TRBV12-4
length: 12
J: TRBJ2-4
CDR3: CASRNRGNIQYF

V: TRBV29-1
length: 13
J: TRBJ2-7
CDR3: CSVEDPQLYEQYF

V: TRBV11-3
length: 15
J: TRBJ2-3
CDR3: CASSLGGQGTDTQYF

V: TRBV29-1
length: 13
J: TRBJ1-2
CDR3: CSVTDNSNYGYTF

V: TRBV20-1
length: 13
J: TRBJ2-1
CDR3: CSALRVGLNEQFF

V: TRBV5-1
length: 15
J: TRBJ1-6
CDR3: CASSLLPGNNSPLHF

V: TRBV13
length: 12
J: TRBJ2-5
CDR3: CASSLKGETQYF

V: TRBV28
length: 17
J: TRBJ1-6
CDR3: CASSLVTGSGSLSPLHF

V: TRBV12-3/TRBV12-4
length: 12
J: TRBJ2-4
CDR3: CASSPSTTSIYF

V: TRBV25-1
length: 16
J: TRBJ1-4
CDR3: CASSQGQGATNEKLFF

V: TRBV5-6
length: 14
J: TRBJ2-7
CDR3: CASSPTSGSKQQYF

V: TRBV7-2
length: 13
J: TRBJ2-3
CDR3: CASSLDNTDTQYF

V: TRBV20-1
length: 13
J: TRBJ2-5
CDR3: CSASWAGRETQYF

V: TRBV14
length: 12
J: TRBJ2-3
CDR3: CASSQIRGTQYF

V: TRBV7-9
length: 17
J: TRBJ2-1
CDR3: CASSLPLAATSYNEQFF

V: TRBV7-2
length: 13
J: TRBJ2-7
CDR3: CASSLSPWYEQYF

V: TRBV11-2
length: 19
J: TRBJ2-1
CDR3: CASCRGTSGRPVPYNEQFF

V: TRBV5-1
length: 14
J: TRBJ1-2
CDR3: CASSLTPGAPYYTF

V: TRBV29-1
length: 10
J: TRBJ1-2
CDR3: CSVGTEGNAF

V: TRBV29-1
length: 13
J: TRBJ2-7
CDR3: CSVALQGTDEQYF

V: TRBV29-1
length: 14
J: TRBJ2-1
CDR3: CSVRIRGSIDEQFF

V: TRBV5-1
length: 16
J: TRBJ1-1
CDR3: CASSLEAGGLDTEAFF

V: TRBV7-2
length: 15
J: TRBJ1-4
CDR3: CASSSNYGGGEKLFF

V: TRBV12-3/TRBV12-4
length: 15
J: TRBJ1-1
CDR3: CASSPPGQGITEAFF

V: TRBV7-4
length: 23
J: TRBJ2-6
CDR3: CASSLFQTSGGDLTLWRANVLTF

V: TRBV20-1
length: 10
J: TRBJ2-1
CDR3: CSANQREKFF

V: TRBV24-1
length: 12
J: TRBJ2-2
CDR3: CATSVSSGELFF

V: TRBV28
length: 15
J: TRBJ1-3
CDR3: CASASVGTGINTIYF

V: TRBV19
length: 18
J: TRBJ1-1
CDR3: CASRDLYRQQRGEAEAFF

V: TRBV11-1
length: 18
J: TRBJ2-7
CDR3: CASSSPTSGGKTAYEQYF

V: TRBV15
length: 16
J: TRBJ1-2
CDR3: CATSRDWGGANYGYTF

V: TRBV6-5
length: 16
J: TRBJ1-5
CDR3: CASSYPDRGGNQPQHF

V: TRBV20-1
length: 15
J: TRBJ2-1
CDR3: CSANLPGSSYNEQFF

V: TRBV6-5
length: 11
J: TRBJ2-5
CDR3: CASSYGGTQYF

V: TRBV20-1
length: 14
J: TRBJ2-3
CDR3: CSAGLAVEGDTQYF

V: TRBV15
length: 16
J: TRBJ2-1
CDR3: CATSRALTRGINEQFF

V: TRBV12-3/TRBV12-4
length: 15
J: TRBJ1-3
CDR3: CASEGRASSGNTIYF

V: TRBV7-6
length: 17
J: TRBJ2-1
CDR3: CASSPLLPRGGYNEQFF

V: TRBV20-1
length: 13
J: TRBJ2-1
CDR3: CSAPGLLYNEQFF

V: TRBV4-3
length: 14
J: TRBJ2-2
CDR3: CASSYNRGPGELFF

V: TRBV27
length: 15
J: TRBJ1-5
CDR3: CASSFEGQLNQPQHF

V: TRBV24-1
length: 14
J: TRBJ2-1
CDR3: CATSDPLAGAEQFF

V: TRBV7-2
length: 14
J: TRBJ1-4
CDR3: CASSLAGRGEKLFF

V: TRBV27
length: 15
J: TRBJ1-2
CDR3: CASSPGTTNNYGYTF

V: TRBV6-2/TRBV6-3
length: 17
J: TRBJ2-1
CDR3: CASRQPSTGTSGNEQFF

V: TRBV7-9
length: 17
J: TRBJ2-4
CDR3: CASSEGVTTEAKNIQYF

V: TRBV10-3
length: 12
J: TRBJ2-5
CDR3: CAIRTYQETQYF

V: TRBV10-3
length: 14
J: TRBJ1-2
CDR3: CAISDSDRIYGYTF

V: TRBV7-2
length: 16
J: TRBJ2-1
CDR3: CASRGPGSPRYNEQFF